The sequence of this T cell receptor (beta chain) was determined in a study of blood T cell repertoires in COVID-19. Study details: Sample material is recorded as cDNA or gDNA derived from T cells, B-cell-depleted T cells, or PBMCs.

How the authors handled the data: Estimated nucleated cell counts came from reference gene primer amplification. The repertoire was sequenced with immunoSEQ multiplex PCR; TCRdb's copy has only in-frame clones and lacks some. That table gives V, J and clone size, and the DNA gave D and trimming. The profile shows around 85,000 clones, around 89% of them singletons. This CDR3 has 15 residues. V trimming: 7 bases; J trimming: 1 base; junction bases outside the gene matches: 9. Germline V lookup: CDR1 WSHSY, CDR2 SAAADI. The specimen was peripheral blood. V is TRBV10-2 and J is TRBJ1-2; 7 positions match TRBD1. The receptor's source is a woman over 75 with active or convalescent COVID-19. CDR3 in amino acids: CASMRTGQDNYGYTF. DNA of the CDR3: TGCGCCAGCATGCGAACAGGACAGGATAACTATGGCTACACCTTC.